Given below is one TCR beta chain in context. Its antigen is currently not known. Base qualities are not at hand, and no much larger clone is one base apart. Receptor amplification or capture employed PCR. The sequencer listed for this sample is Illumina HiSeq 2500. Unique molecular identifiers were incorporated into TCR beta cDNA libraries to reduce PCR and sequencing biases. Roughly 500,000 cDNA molecules were obtained per 1 to 10 million input T cells, so each molecule approximated one T cell. Patient libraries were prepared and sequenced with the same protocol used for the earlier healthy control dataset. Samples belonging to the same batch were prepared together, multiplexed and sequenced on a shared HiSeq lane. As for the original processing: MIGEC handled the raw barcoded reads, throwing out single-read molecular identifier groups before consensus assembly and CDR3 extraction. VDJtools was used for post-analysis of the clonotype tables, and diversity was normalized by down-sampling every dataset to the size of the smallest sample. To correct batch-related cross-sample contamination, repertoire overlap clustering matched CDR3 amino acid sequences but not nucleotide sequences. TCRdb applied fastp at Q25 and MiXCR to the public reads, then kept only in-frame beta chains. Rows with a matching CDR3 protein are joined into one entry that keeps the most common DNA and genes. It is TCRdb's table, rather than the study itself, that gives the V and J calls and clone size. For this sample the table gives about 560,000 distinct CDR3 sequences, of which roughly 47% were detected only once. Under 2% of the sample belongs to the ten largest clones.

This sample is part of a study of post-analysis software for immune sequencing data (dated by TCRdb to between 2015 and 2016). Regarding the research as a whole: The recorded disease courses included relapsing-remitting, secondary progressive and progressive-relapsing multiple sclerosis, and some patients had no subtype annotation. The patient repertoires were compared against about a dozen previously published healthy control repertoires obtained from donors aged roughly 6 to 25 years. A subset of samples was prepared in parallel using single-end sample barcoding, then pooled and co-amplified after Illumina adapter ligation.

On the study overall, not on this receptor specifically: The control group was slightly older than the multiple sclerosis patient group. Normalized Chao1 diversity was significantly lower in multiple sclerosis patients than controls, suggesting substantial peripheral T-cell clonal expansion. Significantly higher frequencies in patients than in controls were found for roughly 5 TRBV segments, including TRBV5-6, TRBV5-1 and TRBV20-1. Direct clustering with F measure revealed strong co-clustering of samples prepared in the same batch, which led to a batch-effect correction.

The V and J ends are trimmed by 7 bases and 4 bases, leaving 8 bases between them. The CDR3 has 12 amino acids, counting the end cysteine and phenylalanine. The only DNA kept is the CDR3, 36 bases in frame from the first base. TCR beta repertoires were profiled from peripheral blood of roughly twelve young patients with multiple sclerosis to demonstrate the VDJtools post-analysis software. The patients with multiple sclerosis were children and adolescents between roughly 6 and 15 years of age. The sample comprised blood. Recombination linked TRBV12-3 or TRBV12-4 to TRBJ2-1, with the D gene uncertain. The receptor's source is a girl aged 5-17 years with multiple sclerosis. The DNA reads TGTGCCAGCAACCAACAGTACAATGAGCAGTTCTTC. It encodes CASNQQYNEQFF.